The entry below describes one T cell receptor (beta chain). This clonotype came up a few times. What this receptor recognizes is not known. The input lacks base qualities; no much larger clone sits a single base away. Deletion took 5 bases off V and 7 bases off J, with a span of 15 bases between the germline ends. The CDR3 starts with the cysteine, ends with the phenylalanine, and has 13 residues. The entry retains the CDR3 DNA only, 39 bases that are in frame from base 1. The germline V gene specifies SGHTA as CDR1 and FQGNSA as CDR2. Library preparation employed RT-PCR. Sequenced on an Illumina HiSeq 2500. TCRdb reprocessing: public reads trimmed at Q25 with fastp, clones called with MiXCR, in-frame beta chains kept. Rows matching on CDR3 protein sequence are summarized as one entry with the most common DNA and genes. The sample has a few hundred thousand distinct CDR3 sequences on record, about a fifth of them singletons. The ten biggest clones cover 9.5% to 13% of the sample.

The data were obtained in a study of response to subunit inactivated influenza vaccine (dated by TCRdb to the late 2010s). Background for the entire study: Deep quantitative T cell receptor repertoire profiling was used in the study to track responses to a trivalent subunit inactivated influenza vaccine.

Study-level results and caveats: It was suggested by the authors that each seasonal influenza vaccination may recruit only a limited number of new T cells.

The sequencing here drew on PBMCs from blood, taken about 20 months after vaccination. The receptor was derived from a man aged 50-75 years who received an inactivated influenza vaccine. Donor details come from another sample of the same person, matched by shared clones. The rearrangement combines TRBV7-2 with TRBJ2-7, and TRBD1 may be the D gene, going by 6 matching bases. The CDR3 protein sequence reads: CASSIGTPWEQYF. In nucleotides, the sequence is TGTGCCAGCAGCATCGGGACACCCTGGGAGCAGTACTTC.